One and the same sample provided the 15 T cell receptor beta chains below, sequenced in a study of PD-1 blockade in classical Hodgkin lymphoma (dated by TCRdb to between 2020 and 2021). What the time point label conveys for this sample: cycle 2 day 1 (C2D1) of nivolumab. Every trial patient had relapsed after autologous stem cell transplantation, and cohorts A, B and C differed in prior brentuximab vedotin exposure. The library was obtained by the immunoSEQ multiplex PCR assay. TCRdb limited this immuneACCESS table to in-frame rearrangements with V and J called. A share of clones is missing; checked studies link under half to unresolved V genes, and the rest is unexplained. In all, the sample holds nearly 60,000 clones, and approximately 90% of those were seen once. More than 9% of the sample is held by the ten biggest clonotypes. The sequencing here drew on peripheral blood mononuclear cells (PBMCs), taken before the second cycle of nivolumab. The receptors stem from a human donor with classical Hodgkin lymphoma.

The V call is TRBV7-9, the J call TRBJ2-5; D is perhaps TRBD2 (7 bases). Per the germline V gene, CDR1 is SEHNR and CDR2 is FQNEAQ (reference sequence). The V gene lost 2 bases and the J gene lost 5 bases, with 12 bases spanning the gap. CDR3 size: 14 residues. DNA for the CDR3: TGTGCCAGCAGCTTACGGGGGGCGGAGGAGACCCAGTACTTC. Translation: CASSLRGAEETQYF.

The chain employs TRBV7-6 and TRBJ2-3; 9 bases line up with TRBD1. V shed 5 bases, J shed 3 bases, and the junction held 6 bases outside the gene matches. This CDR3 comprises 15 residues. CDR1 and CDR2 from the germline V gene are SGHVS and FNYEAQ. For the CDR3, the DNA is TGTGCCAGCAGCACCGGACAGGGGATTACAGATACGCAGTATTTT. As protein: CASSTGQGITDTQYF.

The chain couples TRBV18 to TRBJ2-2; TRBD2 might be the D (7 bases). The CDR3 totals 16 residues. CDR1 and CDR2 from the germline V gene are KGHSH and LQKENI. V was pared by 3 bases and J by 4 bases, with 15 bases between. CDR3 sequence reads: CASSPTGRGSTGELFF. CDR3 nucleotides: TGTGCCAGCTCACCTACGGGGAGGGGGAGCACCGGGGAGCTGTTTTTT.

In this sample, this clone turned up once. This chain uses TRBV9 with TRBJ2-4, with TRBD2 matching 11 bases. Per the germline V gene, CDR1 is SGDLS and CDR2 is YYNGEE. This CDR3 contains 18 residues. The V gene end was trimmed by 3 bases and the J gene end by 2 bases; junction bases not matched to a gene: 10. CDR3 loop: CASSEIAGGPLTKNIQYF. The CDR3 DNA sequence: TGTGCCAGCAGCGAGATAGCGGGGGGGCCCCTAACCAAAAACATTCAGTACTTC.

The V gene is TRBV29-1, the J gene TRBJ2-7, with D possibly matching TRBD2 (6 bases). The CDR3 contains 12 residues. Germline assignment: CDR1 SQVTM and CDR2 ANQGSEA. Trimming cost V 4 bases and J 2 bases, with 9 bases left between them. This CDR3 reads CSVASEPYEQYF. The DNA of the CDR3 is TGCAGCGTTGCTAGCGAGCCCTACGAGCAGTACTTC.

The chain couples TRBV7-9 to TRBJ2-5; perhaps TRBD2 as D (7 bases). The length of the CDR3 is 14 residues. From germline, CDR1 is SEHNR and CDR2 FQNEAQ (reference sequence). V lost 5 bases and J lost 5, with 15 bases in between. This CDR3 reads CASSPRGQGETQYF. CDR3 DNA sequence: TGTGCCAGCAGCCCGCGGGGGCAGGGGGAGACCCAGTACTTC.

The chain combines TRBV28 with TRBJ2-3; weak D call: TRBD1 (6 bases). The CDR3 runs to 16 residues. Germline-derived CDR1 and CDR2 are MDHEN and SYDVKM. Trimming removed 3 bases from V and 1 base from J, with 14 bases in between. CDR3 sequence: CASSLRQGMGTDTQYF. CDR3 coding DNA: TGTGCCAGCAGTTTGCGGCAGGGGATGGGCACAGATACGCAGTATTTT. Looking up the rest from reference TRBV28 and TRBJ2-3 gives the full variable domain: DVKVTQSSRYLVKRTGEKVFLECVQDMDHENMFWYRQDPGLGLRLIYFSYDVKMKEKGDIPEGYSVSREKKERFSLILESASTNQTSMYLCASSLRQGMGTDTQYFGPGTRLTVL.

Notes on this clone: The junction departs from the called germline gene at one end, perhaps through a read error. The chain is built from TRBV7-3 and TRBJ1-4; a weak D match, TRBD1 (5 bases). This CDR3 comprises 15 residues. CDR1 is SGHTA and CDR2 is FQGTGA in the germline V gene. The CDR3 sequence is CASSLLPGSNEKLFF. The CDR3 nucleotides read TGTGCCAGCAGCTTACTCCCAGGGTCTAACGAAAAACTGTTTTTT. The complete variable domain, with remaining parts taken from reference TRBV7-3 and TRBJ1-4, reads GAGVSQTPSNKVTEKGKYVELRCDPISGHTALYWYRQSLGQGPEFLIYFQGTGAADDSGLPNDRFFAVRPEGSVSTLKIQRTERGDSAVYLCASSLLPGSNEKLFFGSGTQLSVL.

This chain uses TRBV6-1 with TRBJ1-5; a weak D match, TRBD1 (6 bases). This CDR3 is built from 15 residues. V was shortened by 7 bases and J by 0 bases, with 13 bases between the two germline ends. Germline lookup yields CDR1 MNHNS and CDR2 SASEGT. The CDR3 DNA follows: TGTGCCAGCACTACAGGGTTACTTAGCAATCAGCCCCAGCATTTT. Translated: CASTTGLLSNQPQHF.

The CDR3 DNA sequence: TGTGCCAGTAATAATCTAGCGGATCGCACAGATACGCAGTATTTT. Amino acids: CASNNLADRTDTQYF. This chain links TRBV19 with TRBJ2-3, with 7 bases aligning to TRBD2. The CDR3 extends over 15 amino acids. Losses at the gene ends were 7 bases for V and 1 base for J; bases not matched to a gene: 8. Per germline, CDR1 LNHDA and CDR2 SQIVND (reference sequence).

The genes are TRBV19 and TRBJ2-1, with TRBD2 matching over 8 bases. Germline V gene data show CDR1 as LNHDA and CDR2 as SQIVND (reference sequence). The CDR3 spans 15 residues. The junction had 6 bases not matched to a gene; V was cut back by 1 base and J by 7 bases. The CDR3 protein is CASSIAGTSHNEQFF. The CDR3 DNA reads TGTGCCAGTAGTATAGCCGGGACTAGTCATAATGAGCAGTTCTTC. Full variable domain (missing parts from reference TRBV19 and TRBJ2-1): DGGITQSPKYLFRKEGQNVTLSCEQNLNHDAMYWYRQDPGQGLRLIYYSQIVNDFQKGDIAEGYSVSREKKESFPLTVTSAQKNPTAFYLCASSIAGTSHNEQFFGPGTRLTVL.

By its share, this clone is medium-sized. The chain couples TRBV27 to TRBJ2-3; tentative D call: TRBD1 (6 bases). V was clipped by 3 bases and J by 2 bases, with 15 bases between them. Per germline, CDR1 MNHEY and CDR2 SMNVEV (reference sequence). The CDR3 contains 16 residues. CDR3 loop: CASSFNMGAHTDTQYF. CDR3 coding DNA: TGTGCCAGCAGTTTTAATATGGGGGCGCACACAGATACGCAGTATTTT.

The V gene is TRBV29-1, the J gene TRBJ2-3, with D unclear. Trimming took off 4 bases at V and 2 bases at J, with 10 bases between the two ends. Germline V CDR1 and CDR2: SQVTM, ANQGSEA. The CDR3 runs 13 residues. The CDR3 region has the DNA TGCAGCGTTGTTGACGGTAACACAGATACGCAGTATTTT. Protein: CSVVDGNTDTQYF.

The table lists this clone with a few counts. The gene calls are TRBV5-8 and TRBJ1-5, with D possibly being TRBD1 (6 bases). Germline V gives CDR1 SGHTS, CDR2 YDEGEE. The length of the CDR3 is 15 residues. V was trimmed by 5 bases and J by 3 bases, leaving 15 bases between them. CDR3 sequence: CASSSLDRYNQPQHF. The CDR3 DNA sequence: TGTGCCAGCAGTTCGCTCGACAGGTACAATCAGCCCCAGCATTTT.

The chain couples TRBV27 to TRBJ1-2, with 7 nucleotides matching TRBD1. With 6 bases clipped from V and 5 bases from J, the junction kept 6 bases outside the gene matches. The germline V gene has CDR1 MNHEY and CDR2 SMNVEV (reference sequence). This CDR3 has 13 amino acids. CDR3 bases: TGTGCCAGCAGCGTGACAGGGACATATGGCTACACCTTC. Its translation: CASSVTGTYGYTF.